This T cell receptor beta chain was recorded in a study of sequential checkpoint blockade in melanoma (dated by TCRdb to 2018 to 2020). With respect to the entire study: Patients were randomized 1:1 to first-line nivolumab followed by ipilimumab (arm A) or ipilimumab followed by nivolumab (arm B). Maintenance nivolumab was given following each of the two trial sequences.

This clone was recorded only once. Its antigen specificity is not known. One base away there is no much larger clone; base qualities are not given. TCRbeta CDR3 regions were immunosequenced from genomic DNA with the immunoSEQ Assay. Before high-throughput sequencing, the genomic DNA was amplified using bias-controlled multiplex PCR. In the authors' own workflow: To quantify the absolute abundance of each unique TCRbeta CDR3 region, the sequences were collapsed and filtered. Clonality, defined as 1 minus Pielou's evenness, was calculated using only productive rearrangements. Clones with significantly greater frequencies in on-treatment versus baseline samples were identified using a previously published method. TCRdb holds this immuneACCESS table with in-frame rearrangements only. Some clones are missing; in checked studies, unresolved V genes explain under half, and the rest has no known cause. V and J calls and clone size follow that table, whereas D and trimming were derived from the DNA. The sample has some 10,000 clones on record, roughly 73% of them singletons. The top ten constitute 14% of the sample.

Study-wide findings and limitations: Validation of the response-prediction model combining TCR metrics and mutation burden is needed in larger, independent patient cohorts.

The sample's treatment or condition label, in plain terms: randomized to nivolumab then ipilimumab (arm A) or the reverse (arm B). Prior DNA-damaging chemotherapy had not been received by any trial patient. A FACS Aria II flow cytometer was used to sort live CD3+CD8+ cells that were negative for CD19 and CD56 from thawed PBMCs. Samples came from patients with melanoma in CheckMate 064, a randomized, open-label phase II trial of sequential checkpoint blockade. Peripheral blood mononuclear cells were collected by leukapheresis, purified using Ficoll-Paque, and frozen in human serum containing about 11% DMSO. Immediately after sorting, the purity of the sorted blood CD3+CD8+ cells was confirmed to be >98%, and DNA was then extracted. Reading the germline V gene gives CDR1 MGHRA and CDR2 YSYEKL. The CDR3 runs 15 residues from the cysteine to the phenylalanine. Of the read, only the CDR3 DNA is kept; its 45 bases are in frame from base 1. The junction shows trimming of 4 bases on V and 7 bases on J, and the gene matches do not reach 10 bases of it.

The sequencing here drew on CD8+ T cells sorted from blood (inferred from file names), taken from a patient given nivolumab and ipilimumab in sequence. The sequence is built from TRBV4-1 and TRBJ1-5; TRBD1 aligns with 7 central bases. This TCR was sampled from a human donor with melanoma. The CDR3 protein is CASSLRDSQGQPQHF. The nucleotide sequence reads as follows: TGCGCCAGCAGCCTTCGGGACAGTCAAGGGCAGCCCCAGCATTTT.